This T cell receptor beta chain comes out of a study of blood T cell repertoires in COVID-19. Study context: Some COVID-19 samples were acute and others convalescent; all came from the United States, Italy and Spain. In each case, the material was cDNA or gDNA derived from T cells, B-cell-depleted T cells, or PBMCs.

The CDR3 sequence is 15 residues long. V was clipped by 5 bases and J by 0 bases, with 12 bases between them. Germline lookup yields CDR1 SGHDT and CDR2 YYEEEE. In the authors' workflow: Amplifying reference gene primers gave estimates of nucleated cell counts. Some clones are missing from TCRdb's copy, which holds only in-frame ones; the method was immunoSEQ multiplex PCR. V and J calls and clone size follow that table, whereas D and trimming were derived from the DNA. The data contain roughly 42,000 clones, over 75% of them singletons. In its sample, this clone was seen a few times. The rearrangement links TRBV5-6 to TRBJ2-1; D perhaps matches TRBD1 (6 bases). Sequenced: peripheral blood. The TCR sequence derives from a young man with active or convalescent COVID-19. The CDR3 loop is CASSPGQSSYNEQFF. The CDR3 DNA reads as TGTGCCAGCAGTCCCGGACAGAGCTCCTACAATGAGCAGTTCTTC.